These 24 T cell receptor beta chains were sequenced from one sample in a study of shared clonotypes between healthy human individuals. TCRdb's table, derived via immunoSEQ multiplex PCR, lists solely in-frame clones and lacks some. The sample records a few million clones, about 92% being singletons. The sample was naive CD4+ T cells sorted from blood. Subset specified: CD45RA+ positively selected. Every receptor here comes from a man between 18 and 29 years old in good health.

The chain carries TRBV10-1 and TRBJ2-7; no clear D gene. The length of the CDR3 is 12 residues. Between the trimmed V and J ends, which lost 10 bases and 2 bases, there was a span of 12 bases. The germline gives CDR1 WNHNN, CDR2 SYGVQD (reference sequence). CDR3 bases: TGCGCCACGGGCAGGTCGGCCTACGAGCAGTACTTC. Protein: CATGRSAYEQYF.

Regarding this clone: Other nucleotide sequences in the sample specify the same CDR3. V and J are TRBV29-1 and TRBJ2-5; no definite D call. V dropped 4 bases and J dropped 2 bases, with 8 bases sitting between them. The germline gives CDR1 SQVTM, CDR2 ANQGSEA. The CDR3 covers 12 residues. The CDR3 region has the DNA TGCAGCGTTGGCGGTGTTCAAGAGACCCAGTACTTC. It yields the protein CSVGGVQETQYF.

The chain joins TRBV12-5 to TRBJ2-5, with 9 bases that match TRBD2. This CDR3 region has 15 residues. Germline CDR1 LGHNT, CDR2 FRNRAP. Trimming cost V 3 bases and J 5 bases; bases outside gene matches: 7. The CDR3 protein is CASGLGAGGPETQYF. The CDR3 coding sequence is TGTGCTAGTGGTTTAGGGGCGGGAGGGCCCGAGACCCAGTACTTC.

This clone has just one count. The CDR3, as DNA: TGTGCCAGCTCACCATCCCAGGGACTTGAAGCTTTCTTT. Translating gives CASSPSQGLEAFF. The chain couples TRBV18 to TRBJ1-1, with TRBD1 as a possible D gene (5 bases). The germline V gene encodes CDR1 KGHSH and CDR2 LQKENI. V was trimmed by 2 bases and J by 7 bases, leaving 11 bases between them. The CDR3 runs 13 residues.

The rearrangement uses TRBV2 and TRBJ1-6; the D gene is possibly TRBD1 (6 bases). Between the trimmed V and J ends, which lost 1 base and 10 bases, there was a span of 11 bases. The CDR3 totals 14 residues. Germline-derived CDR1 and CDR2 are SNHLY and FYNNEI. The CDR3 coding sequence is TGTGCCAGCAGTGAAGGGCAGGGGTACTCACCCCTCCACTTT. This gives the protein CASSEGQGYSPLHF. The complete variable domain, with remaining parts taken from reference TRBV2 and TRBJ1-6, reads EPEVTQTPSHQVTQMGQEVILRCVPISNHLYFYWYRQILGQKVEFLVSFYNNEISEKSEIFDDQFSVERPDGSNFTLKIRSTKLEDSAMYFCASSEGQGYSPLHFGNGTRLTVT.

This clone was picked up one time. Other DNA sequences within the sample encode an identical CDR3. V gene TRBV19 combines with J gene TRBJ1-5; D remains unclear. The CDR3 has 13 amino acids. Germline CDR1 LNHDA, CDR2 SQIVND (reference sequence). Trimming removed 4 bases at V and 3 bases at J, with 7 bases between. The chain's CDR3 is CASSTESNQPQHF. In DNA, the CDR3 is TGTGCCAGTAGTACGGAATCCAATCAGCCCCAGCATTTT.

V is TRBV21-1 and J is TRBJ2-7; TRBD2, the table's D call, lacks a check against the DNA. TRBV21-1 is a documented pseudogene. CDR3 length equals 17 residues. The CDR3 DNA reads as TGTGCCAGCAGCACTCCGGGACTAGAATCGAGGCACTACGAGCAGTACTTC. This codes for CASSTPGLESRHYEQYF.

CDR3 sequence (DNA): TGTGCCAGTAGTATGTTTGGGACTAGCGGGAGAGATACGCAGTATTTT. This encodes CASSMFGTSGRDTQYF. V gene TRBV19 combines with J gene TRBJ2-3; 14 bases align to TRBD2. The CDR3 length is 16 residues. The junction had 4 bases not matched to a gene; V was cut back by 3 bases and J by 5 bases. Germline lookup yields CDR1 LNHDA and CDR2 SQIVND (reference sequence).

The chain couples TRBV28 to TRBJ2-7, with a tentative D call TRBD2 (7 bases). V lost 11 bases and J lost 3, with 20 bases in between. The CDR3 is 14 residues long. From germline, CDR1 is MDHEN and CDR2 SYDVKM. The CDR3 DNA sequence: TGTGCCTCCCTTGGGGGCGGGAGTCTCTACGAGCAGTACTTC. Protein product: CASLGGGSLYEQYF. The complete variable domain, with remaining parts taken from reference TRBV28 and TRBJ2-7, reads DVKVTQSSRYLVKRTGEKVFLECVQDMDHENMFWYRQDPGLGLRLIYFSYDVKMKEKGDIPEGYSVSREKKERFSLILESASTNQTSMYLCASLGGGSLYEQYFGPGTRLTVT.

The rearrangement links TRBV6-5 to TRBJ2-7; TRBD2 aligns across 8 bases. Per germline, CDR1 MNHEY and CDR2 SVGAGI. J gave up 5 bases and V 6 bases, and 9 bases lay outside the gene matches. The CDR3 sequence is 14 residues long. The CDR3 here is CASSNGAGGNEQYF. The CDR3 coding sequence is TGTGCCAGCAGCAACGGGGCGGGAGGTAACGAGCAGTACTTC.

This chain uses TRBV5-1 with TRBJ1-2, with D hard to call. The germline V gene encodes CDR1 SGHRS and CDR2 YFSETQ. This CDR3 comprises 14 residues. The ends were cut back, 0 bases at V and 0 bases at J, with 6 bases in the middle. CDR3 loop: CASSLDSPNYGYTF. The CDR3 DNA follows: TGCGCCAGCAGCTTGGACAGTCCTAACTATGGCTACACCTTC.

The V and J genes are TRBV7-9 and TRBJ2-1; TRBD1 matches at 7 bases. Per the germline V gene, CDR1 is SEHNR and CDR2 is FQNEAQ (reference sequence). The CDR3 runs to 15 residues. Trimming at V came to 1 base and at J to 10 bases, leaving 10 bases not matched to a gene. This CDR3 reads CASSLERQLQGEQFF. CDR3 bases: TGTGCCAGCAGCTTAGAAAGGCAATTACAGGGGGAGCAGTTCTTC.

This CDR3 is CASSARGHYLNNYNSPLHF. The DNA of the CDR3 is TGTGCCAGCAGTGCCAGGGGACACTACCTAAATAACTATAATTCACCCCTCCACTTT. The chain has TRBV2 and TRBJ1-6; D is possibly TRBD1 (6 bases). The CDR3 runs to 19 residues. V lost 4 bases to trimming and J lost 3 bases, with 22 bases between them. Germline V gene sequence: CDR1 SNHLY, CDR2 FYNNEI.

The chain joins TRBV7-9 to TRBJ2-3, with TRBD2 identical over 7 bases. The CDR3 has 18 amino acids. Germline CDR1 and CDR2: SEHNR and FQNEAQ (reference sequence). Trimming cost V 1 base and J 2 bases; bases outside gene matches: 12. Here the CDR3 reads CASSLDPLAGVITDTQYF. CDR3 in DNA: TGTGCCAGCAGCTTAGACCCTTTGGCGGGGGTAATCACAGATACGCAGTATTTT.

The CDR3 nucleotides read TGTGCCAGCAGCGTTGGGGGGCAGAAAAAAGCTTTCTTT. Its translation: CASSVGGQKKAFF. The rearrangement joins TRBV6-5 to TRBJ1-1; TRBD1 is a possible D gene (6 bases). The CDR3 length is 13 residues. The V and J ends lost 6 bases and 9 bases respectively, with 17 bases between them. Germline V gene lookup returns CDR1 MNHEY and CDR2 SVGAGI.

V usage is TRBV21-1 and J usage is TRBJ1-2; TRBD1, the table's D call, was not compared with the DNA. TRBV21-1 counts as a pseudogene. This CDR3 is 15 amino acids long. CDR3 nucleotides: TGTGCCAGCAGCAAGGATGGACAGGAATTCTATGGCTACACCTTC. Translated, it gives CASSKDGQEFYGYTF.

This clone showed up just a few times. V is TRBV7-3 and J is TRBJ1-1; unclear D gene. V was trimmed by 1 base and J by 1 base, leaving 4 bases between them. This CDR3 comprises 13 residues. From germline, CDR1 is SGHTA and CDR2 FQGTGA. CDR3 in amino acids: CASSLMGNTEAFF. The CDR3, as DNA: TGTGCCAGCAGCTTAATGGGGAACACTGAAGCTTTCTTT.

This clone appeared a few times. The rearrangement links TRBV2 to TRBJ1-1, with no clear D. Trimming removed 5 bases at V and 11 bases at J, with 6 bases between. Germline lookup yields CDR1 SNHLY and CDR2 FYNNEI. This CDR3 contains 9 residues. The CDR3 DNA follows: TGTGCCAGCAGTCTCGATGCTTTCTTT. It is translated as CASSLDAFF.

The rearrangement joins TRBV7-9 to TRBJ2-2; 9 bases map to TRBD1. The CDR3 has 15 residues. Looked up from germline, CDR1 is SEHNR and CDR2 is FQNEAQ (reference sequence). With 4 bases clipped from V and 6 bases from J, the junction kept 6 bases outside the gene matches. The CDR3 DNA reads TGTGCCAGCAGCTCGGACAGGGGTTTCCCCGGGGAGCTGTTTTTT. It specifies CASSSDRGFPGELFF.

This clone is a singleton in its sample. The chain employs TRBV7-9 and TRBJ2-7, with 9 nucleotides matching TRBD1. Trimming took 5 bases from V and 4 from J; bases not matched to a gene: 12. Per germline, CDR1 SEHNR and CDR2 FQNEAQ (reference sequence). CDR3 size: 16 residues. CDR3 protein: CASSARTGQGRYEQYF. The CDR3 DNA is TGTGCCAGCAGCGCGCGAACCGGACAGGGGAGGTACGAGCAGTACTTC.

This clone was found once. The rearrangement links TRBV4-1 to TRBJ1-3, with D uncertain. Germline CDR1 is MGHRA and CDR2 is YSYEKL. This CDR3 region has 13 residues. The ends were cut back, 3 bases at V and 4 bases at J, with 7 bases in the middle. CDR3 region: CASSQRVGNTIYF. DNA for the CDR3: TGCGCCAGCAGCCAGAGGGTAGGAAACACCATATATTTT.

V usage is TRBV13 and J usage is TRBJ2-3, with TRBD2 matching over 8 bases. Losses at the gene ends were 5 bases for V and 7 bases for J; bases not matched to a gene: 11. CDR1 is PRHDT and CDR2 is FYEKMQ in the germline V gene (reference sequence). This CDR3 region has 15 residues. In DNA form, the CDR3 reads TGTGCCAGCAGCCCCTCGGGCGGGGGGAGACATACGCAGTATTTT. Its translation is CASSPSGGGRHTQYF.

V is TRBV4-1 and J is TRBJ2-3, with 9 bases that match TRBD2. The germline V gene encodes CDR1 MGHRA and CDR2 YSYEKL. The CDR3 sequence is 18 residues long. The V gene end was trimmed by 0 bases and the J gene end by 3 bases; junction bases not matched to a gene: 10. The chain's CDR3 is CASSQDPQRGVGTDTQYF. The DNA of the CDR3 is TGCGCCAGCAGCCAAGATCCGCAGCGGGGGGTAGGTACAGATACGCAGTATTTT.

Only a few counts were recorded for this clone. The chain recombines TRBV19 with TRBJ1-5, with D tentatively TRBD1 (5 bases). V lost 6 bases and J 6 bases, leaving 9 bases between the germline ends. Germline V gives CDR1 LNHDA, CDR2 SQIVND (reference sequence). This CDR3 has 12 residues. The CDR3 loop reads CASSPGLQPQHF. The CDR3 DNA follows: TGTGCCAGTAGCCCGGGACTTCAGCCCCAGCATTTT.